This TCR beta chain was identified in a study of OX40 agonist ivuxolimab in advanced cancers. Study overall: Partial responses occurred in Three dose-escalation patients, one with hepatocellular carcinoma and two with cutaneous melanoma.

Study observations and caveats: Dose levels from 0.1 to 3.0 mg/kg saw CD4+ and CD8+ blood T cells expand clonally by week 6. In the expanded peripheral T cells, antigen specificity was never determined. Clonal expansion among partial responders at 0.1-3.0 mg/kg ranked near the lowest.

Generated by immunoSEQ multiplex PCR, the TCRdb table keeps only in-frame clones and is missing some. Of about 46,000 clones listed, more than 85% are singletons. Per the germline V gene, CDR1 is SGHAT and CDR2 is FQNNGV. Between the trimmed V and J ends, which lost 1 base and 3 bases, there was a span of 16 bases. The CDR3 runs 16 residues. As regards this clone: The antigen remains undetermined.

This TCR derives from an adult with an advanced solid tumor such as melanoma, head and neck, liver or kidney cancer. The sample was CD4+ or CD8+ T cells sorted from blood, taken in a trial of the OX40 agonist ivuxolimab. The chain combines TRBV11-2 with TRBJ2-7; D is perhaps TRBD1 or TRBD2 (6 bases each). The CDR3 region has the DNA TGTGCCAGCAGCTTAGCTGCGACAGGAGGGGACTACGAGCAGTACTTC. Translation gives CASSLAATGGDYEQYF.